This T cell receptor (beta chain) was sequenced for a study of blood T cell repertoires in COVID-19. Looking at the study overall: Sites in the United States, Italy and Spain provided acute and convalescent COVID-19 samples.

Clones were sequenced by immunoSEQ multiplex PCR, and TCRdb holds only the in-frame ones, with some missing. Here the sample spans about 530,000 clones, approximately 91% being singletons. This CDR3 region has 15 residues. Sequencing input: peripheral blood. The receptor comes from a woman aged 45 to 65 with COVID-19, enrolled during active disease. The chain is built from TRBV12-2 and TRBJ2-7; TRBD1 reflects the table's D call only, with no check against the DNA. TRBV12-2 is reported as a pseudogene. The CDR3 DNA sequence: TGTGCAAGTCGCTTAGGCAGGGGGACCTACTACGAGCAGTACTTC. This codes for CASRLGRGTYYEQYF.